Listed here are 4 T cell receptor beta chains from one sample, sequenced in a study of cytomegalovirus exposure and HLA in healthy donors. Clones were sequenced by immunoSEQ multiplex PCR, and TCRdb holds only the in-frame ones, with some missing. The data contain roughly 200,000 clones, 81% of them singletons. The source material was PBMCs. The receptor source for this set is a woman aged 30 to 39 in good health and CMV-seronegative.

The chain recombines TRBV27 with TRBJ2-7, with TRBD1 identical over 8 bases. The CDR3 sequence is 15 residues long. V gave up 7 bases and J gave up 3 bases; unmatched junction bases: 11. From germline, CDR1 is MNHEY and CDR2 SMNVEV (reference sequence). The CDR3 is CASTLSGGRGYEQYF. DNA of the CDR3: TGTGCCAGCACCCTATCAGGGGGCAGGGGCTACGAGCAGTACTTC.

This clone was found once. The chain has TRBV6-1 and TRBJ2-3; D not resolved. V was clipped by 2 bases and J by 1 base, with 7 bases between them. Germline CDR1 and CDR2: MNHNS and SASEGT. The CDR3 contains 14 residues. DNA of the CDR3: TGTGCCAGCAGTGAATTAACAGGCACAGATACGCAGTATTTT. It encodes CASSELTGTDTQYF.

Regarding this clone: Other DNA variants within this sample encode the same CDR3. The CDR3 DNA follows: TGTGCCAGCAGCCCCAGTCGATCCGGCGGCTATGGCTACACCTTC. Translating it yields CASSPSRSGGYGYTF. The V and J genes are TRBV7-9 and TRBJ1-2; D uncertain. Per germline, CDR1 SEHNR and CDR2 FQNEAQ (reference sequence). The CDR3 has 15 residues. V shed 5 bases and J shed 4 bases, with 17 bases lying between them.

The chain joins TRBV7-9 to TRBJ1-6; TRBD1 might be the D (6 bases). V lost 5 bases, J lost 5 bases, and 10 bases lay in between. This CDR3 has 14 amino acids. Germline V CDR1 and CDR2: SEHNR, FQNEAQ (reference sequence). CDR3 in amino acids: CASSRTAHNSPLHF. CDR3 bases: TGTGCCAGCAGCCGGACAGCCCATAATTCACCCCTCCACTTT.